Presented here are 9 T cell receptor beta chains from one specimen sequenced in a study of T cell responses to AZD1222 COVID-19 vaccine. TCRdb's table, derived via immunoSEQ multiplex PCR, lists solely in-frame clones and lacks some. The top ten hold about 1.9% of the sample, which has 120,000 to 150,000 clones, 90% to 95% seen once. The sample consisted of peripheral blood, taken on day 0 of AZD1222 vaccination. The source is an adult in good health.

This chain links TRBV3-1 (or the pseudogene TRBV3-2) with TRBJ1-3; D remains unclear. The CDR3 sequence is 12 residues long. From germline, CDR1 is LGHDT and CDR2 YNNKEL (reference sequence). The V gene lost 2 bases and the J gene lost 4 bases, with 3 bases spanning the gap. CDR3 in DNA: TGTGCCAGCAGCCAATGGGGAAACACCATATATTTT. Its translation is CASSQWGNTIYF.

The chain combines TRBV28 with TRBJ1-3; 8 bases line up with TRBD1. The CDR3 has 16 residues. Trimming at V came to 3 bases and at J to 0 bases, leaving 4 bases not matched to a gene. Germline V gene lookup returns CDR1 MDHEN and CDR2 SYDVKM. Written as DNA, the CDR3 is TGTGCCAGCAGTTTCGGACAGGGCCCCTCTGGAAACACCATATATTTT. It translates to CASSFGQGPSGNTIYF.

The CDR3 loop reads CASSYSPGGQPQHF. The CDR3 bases are TGTGCCAGCAGTTACTCACCGGGGGGGCAGCCCCAGCATTTT. This chain links TRBV6-5 with TRBJ1-5; D may be TRBD1 (5 bases). V lost 0 bases to trimming and J lost 7 bases, with 10 bases between them. The CDR3 has 14 residues. The V gene's germline CDR1 is MNHEY and CDR2 SVGAGI.

Only one count was recorded for this clone. The chain is built from TRBV15 and TRBJ2-5; D tentatively reads TRBD1 or TRBD2 (5 bases each). V lost 0 bases to trimming and J lost 7 bases, with 15 bases between them. Germline V gene lookup returns CDR1 LNHNV and CDR2 YYDKDF (reference sequence). The CDR3 is 15 residues long. CDR3 DNA: TGTGCCACCAGCAGAGACAGGGAGACCTCTGGGACCCAGTACTTC. Residues: CATSRDRETSGTQYF.

This clone was seen just once. The genes are TRBV19 and TRBJ2-1; the match to TRBD1 covers 7 bases. The CDR3 loop spans 15 amino acids. Trimming at V came to 5 bases and at J to 4 bases, leaving 8 bases not matched to a gene. Germline assignment: CDR1 LNHDA and CDR2 SQIVND (reference sequence). CDR3 nucleotides: TGTGCCAGTAGTTTCGTCGACAGGGAATACAATGAGCAGTTCTTC. It specifies CASSFVDREYNEQFF.

The V gene is TRBV24-1, the J gene TRBJ2-1, with unresolved D. Germline loops: CDR1 KGHDR, CDR2 SFDVKD. V dropped 3 bases and J dropped 4 bases, with 12 bases sitting between them. This CDR3 is 15 amino acids long. CDR3: CATSDPKDGYNEQFF. DNA of the CDR3: TGTGCCACCAGTGATCCTAAGGACGGGTACAATGAGCAGTTCTTC.

V gene TRBV5-4 combines with J gene TRBJ2-3; D assignment may be TRBD1 or TRBD2 (5 bases each). CDR3 length: 14 residues. CDR1 and CDR2 (germline): SGHNT, YYREEE (reference sequence). Trimming removed 4 bases from V and 5 bases from J, with 14 bases in between. CDR3 region: CASSTRGPGDTQYF. The CDR3 region has the DNA TGTGCCAGCAGCACTAGGGGCCCGGGAGATACGCAGTATTTT.

This clone was seen once. This chain connects TRBV4-2 to TRBJ1-3; no definite D call. This CDR3 contains 20 residues. V dropped 1 base and J dropped 0 bases, with 22 bases sitting between them. The germline CDR1 and CDR2 sequences are LGHNA and YNFKEQ. The CDR3 spells CASSQALRGGSEYSGNTIYF. CDR3 nucleotides: TGTGCCAGCAGCCAAGCGTTGCGGGGAGGCAGCGAATACTCTGGAAACACCATATATTTT.

The chain couples TRBV4-2 to TRBJ2-3; no clear D. V gave up 1 base and J gave up 3 bases, with 23 bases separating them. The CDR3 runs 19 residues. CDR1 is LGHNA and CDR2 is YNFKEQ in the germline V gene. As DNA, the CDR3 is TGTGCCAGCAGCCAAGGGGCCAGCTCAGATTTCGTCCTGACAGATACGCAGTATTTT. It encodes CASSQGASSDFVLTDTQYF.